One and the same sample provided the 15 T cell receptor beta chains below, sequenced in a study of early T cells in non-severe SARS-CoV-2 infection. A single record per CDR3 protein comes from TCRdb applying MiXCR to the 5' RACE reads. Altogether some 57,000 distinct CDR3 sequences are present, 7.5% to 9% being singletons, with the ten largest covering under 4.5%. Source: whole blood, taken at baseline. The receptors were sampled from an adult who was a healthcare worker with PCR-confirmed SARS-CoV-2 infection or an uninfected control (not recorded which).

This clonotype was recorded a few times. V and J are TRBV30 and TRBJ1-6; 7 nucleotides agree with TRBD1. Per germline, CDR1 GTSNPN and CDR2 SVGIG (reference sequence). The CDR3 sequence is 14 residues long. Trimming cost V 4 bases and J 4 bases; bases outside gene matches: 4. The CDR3 sequence: CAWTEGQYNSPLHF. The DNA of the CDR3 is TGTGCCTGGACTGAGGGACAGTATAATTCACCCCTCCACTTT.

The V gene is TRBV29-1, the J gene TRBJ2-1; 11 bases agree with TRBD2. This CDR3 comprises 14 residues. V dropped 6 bases and J dropped 7; count of bases not matched to a gene: 8. Germline V gives CDR1 SQVTM, CDR2 ANQGSEA. This chain's CDR3 is CSVLAGGSRNEQFF. CDR3 bases: TGCAGCGTCCTAGCGGGGGGTTCTAGGAATGAGCAGTTCTTC.

This clonotype was found many times. V and J are TRBV7-3 and TRBJ1-1, with D perhaps matching TRBD1 (6 bases). The V and J ends lost 4 bases and 6 bases respectively, with 18 bases between them. The germline V gene encodes CDR1 SGHTA and CDR2 FQGTGA. There are 15 residues in the CDR3. The CDR3 bases are TGTGCCAGCAGCTCCACAGGGAGTACGGTTGCTGAAGCTTTCTTT. Translated, it gives CASSSTGSTVAEAFF.

This clonotype was seen only a few times. The V and J genes are TRBV18 and TRBJ2-2, with D perhaps given as TRBD1 or TRBD2 (5 bases each). This CDR3 region has 17 residues. Trimming stripped 1 base from V and 4 bases from J, with 16 bases between. Germline V lookup: CDR1 KGHSH, CDR2 LQKENI. CDR3 coding DNA: TGTGCCAGCTCACCACAGGGACCCACACACCCCACCGGGGAGCTGTTTTTT. Its protein is CASSPQGPTHPTGELFF.

V and J are TRBV10-2 and TRBJ1-2; weak D call: TRBD1 (6 bases). This CDR3 spans 12 amino acids. V was trimmed by 10 bases and J by 6 bases, leaving 15 bases between them. Per germline, CDR1 WSHSY and CDR2 SAAADI. The chain's CDR3 is CATTRGDHGYTF. CDR3 sequence (DNA): TGCGCCACAACAAGGGGGGACCATGGCTACACCTTC.

This clonotype has only a few counts. The genes are TRBV2 and TRBJ2-1, with TRBD2 as a possible D gene (6 bases). Germline CDR1 and CDR2: SNHLY and FYNNEI. There are 13 residues in the CDR3. The V end lost 6 bases, the J end lost 4 bases, and 10 bases lay between the germline ends. CDR3 amino acids: CASSLTRYNEQFF. The CDR3 bases are TGTGCCAGCAGCCTGACTAGATACAATGAGCAGTTCTTC.

The chain combines TRBV27 with TRBJ2-3; TRBD1 is a possible D gene (6 bases). V lost 6 bases and J 4 bases, leaving 17 bases between the germline ends. The CDR3 consists of 15 residues. Germline V gives CDR1 MNHEY, CDR2 SMNVEV (reference sequence). The CDR3 region has the DNA TGTGCCAGCAGCCGTCTATGGGGGCGATCAGATACGCAGTATTTT. Its translation is CASSRLWGRSDTQYF.

This clonotype was picked up a small number of times. The rearrangement links TRBV6-5 to TRBJ2-7, with 10 bases that match TRBD1. Germline values: CDR1 MNHEY, CDR2 SVGAGI. Losses at the gene ends were 5 bases for V and 6 bases for J; bases not matched to a gene: 7. This CDR3 comprises 14 residues. The CDR3 here is CASSPRQGAGEQYF. The DNA of the CDR3 is TGTGCCAGCAGTCCTCGACAGGGGGCGGGCGAGCAGTACTTC.

The V gene is TRBV5-1, the J gene TRBJ1-2; 7 bases line up with TRBD1. The CDR3 has 15 amino acids. Germline-derived CDR1 and CDR2 are SGHRS and YFSETQ. The trim removed 0 bases at V and 5 bases at J, leaving 7 bases unmatched. The CDR3 protein is CASSLGAETGYGYTF. CDR3 nucleotide sequence: TGCGCCAGCAGCTTGGGAGCCGAGACAGGGTATGGCTACACCTTC.

V gene TRBV18 combines with J gene TRBJ2-5, with D tentatively TRBD1 or TRBD2 (5 bases each). The CDR3 has 15 residues. V shed 3 bases and J shed 1 base, with 12 bases lying between them. Germline V gene sequence: CDR1 KGHSH, CDR2 LQKENI. In nucleotides, the CDR3 is TGTGCCAGCTCACCCCGGGACCCTCTCCAAGAGACCCAGTACTTC. This sequence encodes CASSPRDPLQETQYF.

This clonotype has just a few counts. J is TRBJ2-1 and V is TRBV19; 7 bases map to TRBD2. CDR1 and CDR2 from the germline V gene are LNHDA and SQIVND (reference sequence). Trimming removed 5 bases from V and 7 bases from J; junction bases left unmatched: 14. The length of the CDR3 is 16 residues. The CDR3 region is CASSFPHGRKGNEQFF. CDR3 coding DNA: TGTGCCAGTAGTTTCCCCCACGGGAGGAAGGGGAATGAGCAGTTCTTC.

This clonotype was seen only a few times. The rearrangement links TRBV7-9 to TRBJ2-2; D is unresolved. Trimming shortened V by 2 bases and J by 5 bases, and 9 bases separated the two germline ends. CDR1 is SEHNR, CDR2 FQNEAQ, per germline (reference sequence). The CDR3 runs to 14 residues. In nucleotides, the CDR3 is TGTGCCAGCAGCTTATCCCTATCAACCGGGGAGCTGTTTTTT. Translating gives CASSLSLSTGELFF. The full variable domain, its missing parts supplied by reference TRBV7-9 and TRBJ2-2, is DTGVSQNPRHKITKRGQNVTFRCDPISEHNRLYWYRQTLGQGPEFLTYFQNEAQLEKSRLLSDRFSAERPKGSFSTLEIQRTEQGDSAMYLCASSLSLSTGELFFGEGSRLTVL.

CDR3 sequence reads: CASSFTEPVYGYTF. The CDR3, as DNA: TGTGCCAGCAGCTTCACAGAACCAGTCTATGGCTACACCTTC. This rearrangement joins TRBV5-4 to TRBJ1-2; no definite D call. Per germline, CDR1 SGHNT and CDR2 YYREEE (reference sequence). Trimming removed 2 bases from V and 4 bases from J, with 12 bases in between. This CDR3 comprises 14 residues.

The rearrangement uses TRBV2 and TRBJ2-5; D may be TRBD2 (6 bases). The CDR3 contains 15 residues. In germline, CDR1 is SNHLY, CDR2 FYNNEI. The germline V and J ends were trimmed by 6 bases and 1 base, with 15 bases remaining between them. CDR3 protein: CASSRRAVSQETQYF. DNA of the CDR3: TGTGCCAGCAGCCGGAGGGCGGTTTCCCAAGAGACCCAGTACTTC.

V usage is TRBV3-1 and J usage is TRBJ1-1; the D gene is possibly TRBD1 (6 bases). The CDR3 contains 12 residues. Trimming left V 4 bases short and J 8 bases short, with 11 bases between. The germline V gene encodes CDR1 LGHDT and CDR2 YNNKEL (reference sequence). The CDR3 loop reads CASSPTGQEAFF. Here the CDR3 DNA reads TGTGCCAGCAGCCCCACCGGACAGGAAGCTTTCTTT. Together with reference TRBV3-1 and TRBJ1-1, the CDR3 gives the full variable domain: DTAVSQTPKYLVTQMGNDKSIKCEQNLGHDTMYWYKQDSKKFLKIMFSYNNKELIINETVPNRFSPKSPDKAHLNLHINSLELGDSAVYFCASSPTGQEAFFGQGTRLTVV.